This T cell receptor beta chain was found in a study of shared clonotypes between healthy human individuals. Study-wide results and caveats: How much donors shared clonotypes was expected to be affected by sequencing depth.

CD45RO-negative CD8 cells positively selected for CCR7 made up the naive population, which excluded terminally differentiated effector memory CD45RA+ cells. This clone occurred once. As yet, its antigen is unknown. The protocol was immunoSEQ multiplex PCR, while the TCRdb copy is restricted to in-frame clones and leaves out a portion. This table has approximately 2,000,000 clones, about 94% appearing once. Trimming removed 6 bases at V and 0 bases at J, with 14 bases between. The CDR3 has 15 residues. CDR1 and CDR2 (germline): LNHNV, YYDKDF (reference sequence). The origin of this receptor is a man between 18 and 29 years old in good health. Some clones in this sample may be carry-over from other donors' samples. The gene calls are TRBV15 and TRBJ1-1; D gene ambiguous. The material sequenced was naive CD8+ T cells from PBMCs. CDR3 nucleotides: TGTGCCACCAGTTCCTGGGAGGGCATGAACACTGAAGCTTTCTTT. This encodes CATSSWEGMNTEAFF.